This entry lists 18 T cell receptor beta chains sequenced from one sample in a study of T cells in Graves' hyperthyroidism and ophthalmopathy. Amplification yielded TCR beta CDR3 regions, with RNA transcripts as the source. The HTBI primer set was used in a first-round RT-PCR of the TCR CDR3. TCRdb reprocessed the multiplex PCR reads via MiXCR and lists one record per CDR3 protein. The table includes a few hundred thousand distinct CDR3 sequences, more than 15% detected once. Sequencing input: blood. These receptor sequences come from a woman aged 55 to 70 with Graves' ophthalmopathy.

This clonotype was seen many times. This rearrangement joins TRBV12-3 or TRBV12-4 to TRBJ2-7, with D unresolved. V was pared by 6 bases and J by 2 bases, with 11 bases between. This CDR3 is 13 amino acids long. CDR3: CASSVDAAYEQYF. DNA for the CDR3: TGTGCCAGCAGCGTGGACGCAGCCTACGAGCAGTACTTC.

This clonotype has ten or more counts. The genes are TRBV24-1 and TRBJ2-1; 10 nucleotides align to TRBD2. Germline-derived CDR1 and CDR2 are KGHDR and SFDVKD. CDR3 size: 13 residues. Trimming cost V 8 bases and J 6 bases; bases outside gene matches: 3. The CDR3 spells CATTAGGGNEQFF. In DNA form, the CDR3 reads TGTGCCACCACAGCGGGAGGGGGCAATGAGCAGTTCTTC.

At least ten counts were recorded for this clonotype. The V call is TRBV4-2, the J call TRBJ2-7; 7 nucleotides align to TRBD2. Looked up from germline, CDR1 is LGHNA and CDR2 is YNFKEQ. The CDR3 is 16 residues long. V shed 2 bases, J shed 3 bases, and the junction held 10 bases outside the gene matches. The CDR3 is CASSQSTGGEGYEQYF. CDR3 coding DNA: TGTGCCAGCAGCCAATCTACTGGGGGGGAGGGCTACGAGCAGTACTTC.

DNA of the CDR3: TGCGCCAGCAGCTTAGGACAGGGTCCAGGCTCCTATAATTCACCCCTCCACTTT. Translation gives CASSLGQGPGSYNSPLHF. The chain recombines TRBV5-1 with TRBJ1-6; 8 nucleotides line up with TRBD1. Germline V gene data show CDR1 as SGHRS and CDR2 as YFSETQ. The CDR3 is made up of 18 amino acids. V shed 2 bases, J shed 0 bases, and the junction held 7 bases outside the gene matches.

This clonotype was detected only a few times. This chain uses TRBV29-1 with TRBJ2-7, with D unresolved. Trimming left V 4 bases short and J 2 bases short, with 15 bases between. The CDR3 length is 14 residues. CDR1 is SQVTM and CDR2 is ANQGSEA in the germline V gene. The CDR3, as DNA: TGCAGCGTTGCCGACTTAGGTTTTACCTACGAGCAGTACTTC. Translated, it gives CSVADLGFTYEQYF.

This clonotype was seen at least ten times. The J gene is TRBJ1-5, the V gene TRBV28; 9 nucleotides match TRBD1. The ends lost 7 bases at V and 6 bases at J; junction bases unmatched: 4. The CDR3 loop spans 13 amino acids. Germline values: CDR1 MDHEN, CDR2 SYDVKM. The CDR3 loop is CASTDRGSQPQHF. The CDR3 DNA reads TGTGCCAGCACCGACAGGGGGAGTCAGCCCCAGCATTTT.

This clonotype came up many times. V gene TRBV12-3 or TRBV12-4 combines with J gene TRBJ2-3; D not certain. The CDR3 covers 15 residues. The V gene lost 6 bases and the J gene lost 0 bases, with 13 bases spanning the gap. The DNA for the CDR3 is TGTGCCAGCAGCGTCGAGTATTCTAGCACAGATACGCAGTATTTT. It specifies CASSVEYSSTDTQYF.

The table lists this clonotype with a few counts. Given a much more abundant clone one base away, this may be a read error. The rearrangement links TRBV2 to TRBJ1-1; unclear D gene. The CDR3 has 13 amino acids. V was trimmed by 6 bases and J by 0 bases, leaving 8 bases between them. Germline values: CDR1 SNHLY, CDR2 FYNNEI. The CDR3 DNA reads as TGTGCCAGCAGCAAGGCTTTGAACACTGAAGCTTTCTTT. This sequence encodes CASSKALNTEAFF.

The rearrangement joins TRBV6-4 to TRBJ2-5; the match to TRBD1 covers 9 bases. V lost 0 bases to trimming and J lost 0 bases; unmatched junction nucleotides: 14. This CDR3 is 20 amino acids long. Germline CDR1 and CDR2: MRHNA and SNTAGT. The DNA of the CDR3 is TGTGCCAGCAGTGACTCGCCTAATTCGGACAGGGGAAAGTACCAAGAGACCCAGTACTTC. It yields the protein CASSDSPNSDRGKYQETQYF.

This clonotype was found a few times. The chain joins TRBV6-5 to TRBJ2-7; 7 bases match TRBD2. CDR3 size: 15 residues. J lost 3 bases, V lost 0 bases, and 5 bases had no gene match. Germline V CDR1 and CDR2: MNHEY, SVGAGI. This CDR3 is CASSYSGGTDYEQYF. In nucleotides, the CDR3 is TGTGCCAGCAGTTACTCGGGAGGGACGGACTACGAGCAGTACTTC.

This chain joins TRBV20-1 and TRBJ2-1; D unresolved. V was cut by 4 bases and J by 6 bases, with 22 bases left in between. This CDR3 has 16 residues. Germline V lookup: CDR1 DFQATT, CDR2 SNEGSKA (reference sequence). CDR3 residues: CSATRATGSPPNEQFF. The CDR3 DNA sequence: TGCAGTGCTACCCGCGCCACGGGCTCACCGCCCAATGAGCAGTTCTTC.

This chain joins TRBV10-3 and TRBJ1-4; 7 nucleotides match TRBD1. V was clipped by 4 bases and J by 7 bases; unmatched bases: 6. Germline V gene lookup returns CDR1 ENHRY and CDR2 SYGVKD. The CDR3 has 14 residues. CDR3 sequence: CAISGGTVAEKLFF. DNA for the CDR3: TGTGCCATCAGTGGCGGGACAGTAGCTGAAAAACTGTTTTTT.

This clonotype was observed at least ten times. The V gene is TRBV6-1, the J gene TRBJ2-7; TRBD1 matches at 7 bases. The CDR3 is 14 residues long. V shed 7 bases and J 5 bases; nucleotides not matched to a gene: 11. From germline, CDR1 is MNHNS and CDR2 SASEGT. The CDR3 spells CASKSLRGMNEQYF. The DNA for the CDR3 is TGTGCCAGCAAATCCCTCAGGGGGATGAACGAGCAGTACTTC.

This clonotype has ten or more counts. This chain uses TRBV28 with TRBJ2-7; D possibly uses TRBD1 or TRBD2 (5 bases each). In germline, CDR1 is MDHEN, CDR2 SYDVKM. The CDR3 covers 14 residues. V was cut by 6 bases and J by 1 base, with 13 bases left in between. DNA of the CDR3: TGTGCCAGCAGCCAACGGGGCGGATCCTACGAGCAGTACTTC. Protein sequence: CASSQRGGSYEQYF.

In this sample, this clonotype turned up many times. Here the CDR3 reads CASSYSGVAGPFSYEQYF. The CDR3 DNA follows: TGTGCCAGCAGTTACTCAGGAGTAGCGGGGCCGTTCTCCTACGAGCAGTACTTC. The chain joins TRBV6-1 to TRBJ2-7, with TRBD2 identical over 8 bases. Per the germline V gene, CDR1 is MNHNS and CDR2 is SASEGT. V was pared by 5 bases and J by 0 bases, with 15 bases of the junction left unmatched. There are 18 residues in the CDR3.

The chain combines TRBV5-1 with TRBJ1-2; D is perhaps TRBD1 (6 bases). This CDR3 comprises 15 residues. V was cut by 0 bases and J by 4 bases, with 13 bases left in between. The germline gives CDR1 SGHRS, CDR2 YFSETQ. The CDR3 nucleotides read TGCGCCAGCAGCTTGGAGGACAGTGGAGTCTATGGCTACACCTTC. Protein product: CASSLEDSGVYGYTF.

The chain recombines TRBV12-3 or TRBV12-4 with TRBJ1-2, with TRBD1 as a possible D gene (6 bases). Trimming shortened V by 5 bases and J by 8 bases, and 9 bases separated the two germline ends. The CDR3 loop spans 11 amino acids. In nucleotides, the CDR3 is TGTGCCAGCAGTACAGGGTCCGGCTACACCTTC. Protein product: CASSTGSGYTF.

This clonotype was detected ten times or more. V is TRBV15 and J is TRBJ2-5; the D is unclear. CDR1 and CDR2 (germline): LNHNV, YYDKDF (reference sequence). This CDR3 contains 13 residues. The V end lost 2 bases, the J end lost 5 bases, and 9 bases lay between the germline ends. The CDR3 region has the DNA TGTGCCACCAGCAGACTAGTGGGGGAGACCCAGTACTTC. This codes for CATSRLVGETQYF.